The T cell receptor beta chain under discussion was sequenced for a study of blood T cell repertoires in COVID-19 (dated by TCRdb to 2020 to 2022). About the investigation overall: Collaborator samples came from the United States, Italy and Spain and covered acute and convalescent phases of COVID-19. Sample metadata almost always included a de-identified subject ID, COVID-19 status, age in years and sex. Subjects who had been exposed to COVID-19, were actively infected with it, or had recovered from it provided the deeply sampled blood TCRbeta repertoires that made up the dataset. The prospective study material was composed of cDNA or gDNA derived from T cells, B-cell-depleted T cells, or PBMCs. Samples were obtained from the ongoing ImmuneRACE study (first 160 participants) and from approximately 1,200 subjects provided by 6 global collaborators. The repertoires were made available in a free public database intended to serve as a resource for research on the immune response to SARS-CoV-2. Where available, HLA class I and class II types were taken from metadata supplied by the sample provider and were not determined by assay-based typing. Broader findings and caveats from the paper: How much clinical and demographic metadata was included differed by source and by participant, and the metadata was provided uncurated.

CDR1 and CDR2, per the germline V gene, are SNHLY and FYNNEI. V is shortened by 0 bases, J by 0 bases, and the region joining them spans 9 bases. Counted from cysteine to phenylalanine, this CDR3 has 16 amino acids. The DNA shown is the 48-base CDR3, in frame from base 1. As concerns this clone: Its specific antigen is unknown. Base qualities are missing; no much larger clone stands one base away.

TCRbeta CDR3 regions were amplified from genomic DNA using the immunoSEQ Assay, a bias-controlled multiplex PCR. Turning to the authors' computational methods: Nucleated cell counts per sample were estimated from amplification of reference gene primers within the assay. To quantify the absolute abundance of each unique TCRbeta CDR3 rearrangement, sequence reads were collapsed and filtered. Productive Simpson clonality was computed per sample as the square root of Simpson's diversity index over productive rearrangements. In TCRdb, the immuneACCESS table is reduced to in-frame sequences with V and J assigned. These tables do not hold every clone; where another copy was compared, an unresolved V gene accounts for under half, and the others remain unexplained. Clone size and the V and J calls come from that table; the DNA yielded D and trimming. The sample table shows 250,000 to 300,000 clones, and 88% are seen once. The top ten clones comprise around 10% of the sample.

In Seattle, one collaborating source enrolled patients while the infection was active and tracked those patients longitudinally over the course of disease. Collaborating institutions collected whole blood in K2EDTA tubes following their own protocols. For TCRbeta analysis, collaborator samples were shipped as frozen whole blood, as isolated PBMCs, or as DNA extracted from either sample type. Sequenced: peripheral blood. This clonotype was obtained from a woman younger than 45 with COVID-19, enrolled during active disease. In this chain, TRBV2 is recombined with TRBJ1-5; the D gene identity is not certain. The bases are TGTGCCAGCAGTGAAGCGTATCTTTATAGCAATCAGCCCCAGCATTTT. The resulting protein is CASSEAYLYSNQPQHF. Where the CDR3 stops, the reference TRBV2 and TRBJ1-5 genes take over; the full variable domain is EPEVTQTPSHQVTQMGQEVILRCVPISNHLYFYWYRQILGQKVEFLVSFYNNEISEKSEIFDDQFSVERPDGSNFTLKIRSTKLEDSAMYFCASSEAYLYSNQPQHFGDGTRLSIL.